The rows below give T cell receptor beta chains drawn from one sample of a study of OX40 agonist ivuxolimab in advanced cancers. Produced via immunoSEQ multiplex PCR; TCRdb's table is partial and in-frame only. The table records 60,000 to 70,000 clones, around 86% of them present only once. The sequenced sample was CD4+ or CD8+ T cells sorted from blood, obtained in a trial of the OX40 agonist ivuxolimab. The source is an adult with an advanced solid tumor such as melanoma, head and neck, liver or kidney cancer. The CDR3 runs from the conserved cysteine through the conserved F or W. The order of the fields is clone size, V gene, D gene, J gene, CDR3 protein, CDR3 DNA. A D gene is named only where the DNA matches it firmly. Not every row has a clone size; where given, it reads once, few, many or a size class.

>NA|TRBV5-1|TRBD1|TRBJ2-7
CASSREPGTGSYEQYF
TGCGCCAGCAGCAGAGAGCCCGGGACAGGTTCCTACGAGCAGTACTTC
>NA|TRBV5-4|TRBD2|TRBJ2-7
CASSLSTSASSYEQYF
TGTGCCAGCAGCTTGTCGACTAGCGCAAGCTCCTACGAGCAGTACTTC
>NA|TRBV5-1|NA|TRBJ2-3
CASSLGGGTKTDTQYF
TGCGCCAGCAGCCTAGGTGGAGGGACGAAGACAGATACGCAGTATTTT
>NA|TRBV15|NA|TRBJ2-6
CAASMGDGANVLTF
TGTGCCGCCAGTATGGGGGACGGGGCCAACGTCCTGACTTTC
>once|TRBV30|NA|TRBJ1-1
CAWSVRGTRRANTEAFF
TGTGCCTGGAGTGTACGCGGCACCCGGCGGGCGAACACTGAAGCTTTCTTT
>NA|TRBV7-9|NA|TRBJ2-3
CASSQQGGTDTQYF
TGTGCCAGCAGCCAGCAGGGCGGCACAGATACGCAGTATTTT
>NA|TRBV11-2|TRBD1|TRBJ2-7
CASSLMGQGAREQYF
TGTGCCAGCAGCTTAATGGGACAGGGGGCGAGGGAGCAGTACTTC
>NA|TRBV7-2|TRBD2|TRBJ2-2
CASSPSGLFGGELFF
TGTGCCAGCAGCCCCTCGGGACTATTCGGCGGGGAGCTGTTTTTT
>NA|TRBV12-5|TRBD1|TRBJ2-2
CASGLEGQGVNTGELFF
TGTGCTAGTGGTTTGGAGGGACAGGGTGTAAACACCGGGGAGCTGTTTTTT
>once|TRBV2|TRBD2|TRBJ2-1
CASSERLAGGPLYNEQFF
TGTGCCAGCAGTGAACGACTAGCGGGAGGACCACTTTACAATGAGCAGTTCTTC
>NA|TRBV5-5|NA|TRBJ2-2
CASSLVGGEAGELFF
TGTGCCAGCAGCTTGGTGGGCGGGGAGGCGGGAGAGCTGTTTTTT
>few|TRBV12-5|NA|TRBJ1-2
CASGDSFSGYTF
TGTGCTAGTGGTGACAGTTTCTCTGGCTACACCTTC
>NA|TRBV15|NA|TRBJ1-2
CATSRASGAGYGYTF
TGTGCCACCAGCAGAGCCTCAGGGGCTGGTTATGGCTACACCTTC
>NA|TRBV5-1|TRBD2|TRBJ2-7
CASSFQRETYEQYF
TGCGCCAGCAGCTTCCAGCGGGAAACCTACGAGCAGTACTTC